The rows below give T cell receptor beta chains drawn from one sample of a study of CD8 T cells in ankylosing spondylitis. TCRdb reanalysed the 5' RACE reads using MiXCR and keeps one entry per CDR3 protein. The table lists fewer than 250,000 distinct CDR3 sequences, over 9.5% of them singletons. The sample was blood, either unsorted or a sorted T cell fraction (not recorded which). The origin of the receptors is a male donor with ankylosing spondylitis or in good health (not recorded which). Both conserved end residues are part of each CDR3. Each record gives: J gene, D gene, V gene, clone size, CDR3 protein, CDR3 DNA. D genes are given only for firm matches. Clone size is given for some rows only: seen once, a few or many times, or a class if the clone is expanded.

j_gene: TRBJ2-1; d_gene: TRBD2; v_gene: TRBV6-5; abundance: NA; CDR3aa: CASSLSSGRAPNNEQFF; CDR3nt: TGTGCCAGCAGCCTGTCGAGCGGGAGGGCTCCCAACAATGAGCAGTTCTTC
j_gene: TRBJ2-3; d_gene: NA; v_gene: TRBV20-1; abundance: NA; CDR3aa: CSATWKGTDTQYF; CDR3nt: TGCAGTGCCACCTGGAAAGGGACAGATACGCAGTATTTT
j_gene: TRBJ1-1; d_gene: NA; v_gene: TRBV5-1; abundance: many; CDR3aa: CASSTQGVNTEAFF; CDR3nt: TGCGCCAGCAGCACCCAGGGTGTGAACACTGAAGCTTTCTTT
j_gene: TRBJ2-1; d_gene: TRBD2; v_gene: TRBV9; abundance: many; CDR3aa: CASSVALAAYNEQFF; CDR3nt: TGTGCCAGCAGCGTAGCACTAGCGGCATACAATGAGCAGTTCTTC
j_gene: TRBJ2-2; d_gene: NA; v_gene: TRBV29-1; abundance: many; CDR3aa: CSSQEGPGELFF; CDR3nt: TGCAGCTCCCAGGAGGGGCCCGGGGAGCTGTTTTTT
j_gene: TRBJ2-7; d_gene: NA; v_gene: TRBV15; abundance: many; CDR3aa: CATSRDRRSGSYEQYF; CDR3nt: TGTGCCACCAGCAGAGATCGGAGGTCCGGCTCCTACGAGCAGTACTTC
j_gene: TRBJ2-3; d_gene: TRBD2; v_gene: TRBV4-2; abundance: many; CDR3aa: CASSQVPKRGSDTQYF; CDR3nt: TGTGCCAGCAGCCAAGTGCCTAAGCGGGGATCAGATACGCAGTATTTT
j_gene: TRBJ2-1; d_gene: TRBD1; v_gene: TRBV11-3; abundance: many; CDR3aa: CASSLEGQHFLKDNEQFF; CDR3nt: TGTGCCAGCAGCTTAGAGGGACAGCACTTCCTTAAGGACAATGAGCAGTTCTTC
j_gene: TRBJ1-5; d_gene: NA; v_gene: TRBV30; abundance: NA; CDR3aa: CAWSVTQGNQPQHF; CDR3nt: TGTGCCTGGAGTGTAACGCAGGGGAATCAGCCCCAGCATTTT
j_gene: TRBJ1-2; d_gene: TRBD1; v_gene: TRBV7-2; abundance: NA; CDR3aa: CASSSFFGTDYGYTF; CDR3nt: TGTGCCAGCAGCTCCTTCTTCGGGACAGACTATGGCTACACCTTC
j_gene: TRBJ2-2; d_gene: NA; v_gene: TRBV15; abundance: many; CDR3aa: CATMKGGELFF; CDR3nt: TGTGCCACCATGAAGGGCGGGGAGCTGTTTTTT
j_gene: TRBJ2-5; d_gene: NA; v_gene: TRBV20-1; abundance: many; CDR3aa: CSARAQETQYF; CDR3nt: TGCAGTGCTAGGGCCCAAGAGACCCAGTACTTC
j_gene: TRBJ1-1; d_gene: TRBD1; v_gene: TRBV30; abundance: few; CDR3aa: CAWSVQGADTEAFF; CDR3nt: TGTGCCTGGAGTGTACAGGGGGCCGACACTGAAGCTTTCTTT
j_gene: TRBJ2-7; d_gene: NA; v_gene: TRBV5-1; abundance: many; CDR3aa: CASSSPGEQYF; CDR3nt: TGCGCCAGCAGCTCGCCGGGAGAGCAGTACTTC
j_gene: TRBJ1-1; d_gene: TRBD1; v_gene: TRBV7-2; abundance: NA; CDR3aa: CASSGGQGGWAEAFF; CDR3nt: TGTGCCAGCAGCGGGGGACAGGGGGGGTGGGCTGAAGCTTTCTTT
j_gene: TRBJ2-4; d_gene: TRBD2; v_gene: TRBV19; abundance: many; CDR3aa: CASRDGLAENIQYF; CDR3nt: TGTGCCAGTAGGGACGGACTAGCGGAAAACATTCAGTACTTC
j_gene: TRBJ2-3; d_gene: TRBD2; v_gene: TRBV12-3/TRBV12-4; abundance: many; CDR3aa: CASSLRTSGATDTQYF; CDR3nt: TGTGCCAGCAGTTTACGGACTAGCGGGGCCACAGATACGCAGTATTTT
j_gene: TRBJ2-2; d_gene: NA; v_gene: TRBV12-3/TRBV12-4; abundance: many; CDR3aa: CASSFHQGFTGELFF; CDR3nt: TGTGCCAGCAGTTTCCACCAGGGATTCACCGGGGAGCTGTTTTTT
j_gene: TRBJ2-6; d_gene: TRBD1; v_gene: TRBV5-1; abundance: NA; CDR3aa: CASSSRPDRGGLVSGANVLTF; CDR3nt: TGCGCCAGCAGCTCCAGGCCGGACAGGGGAGGATTGGTATCTGGGGCCAACGTCCTGACTTTC
j_gene: TRBJ2-7; d_gene: TRBD2; v_gene: TRBV7-2; abundance: many; CDR3aa: CASSLHSGGGEQYF; CDR3nt: TGTGCCAGCAGCTTACACTCCGGCGGGGGCGAGCAGTACTTC
j_gene: TRBJ2-2; d_gene: NA; v_gene: TRBV5-1; abundance: many; CDR3aa: CASSWGGPTNTGELFF; CDR3nt: TGCGCCAGCAGCTGGGGGGGCCCTACTAACACCGGGGAGCTGTTTTTT
j_gene: TRBJ1-1; d_gene: NA; v_gene: TRBV30; abundance: many; CDR3aa: CAWRPRGDTEAFF; CDR3nt: TGTGCCTGGAGGCCTCGCGGGGACACTGAAGCTTTCTTT
j_gene: TRBJ2-1; d_gene: NA; v_gene: TRBV30; abundance: many; CDR3aa: CAWSVNPEGPEQFF; CDR3nt: TGTGCCTGGAGTGTAAATCCAGAGGGACCTGAGCAGTTCTTC
j_gene: TRBJ2-4; d_gene: TRBD2; v_gene: TRBV7-4; abundance: NA; CDR3aa: CATSSSGGGRAKNIQYF; CDR3nt: TGTGCCACCTCCTCCTCCGGGGGGGGGCGAGCCAAAAACATTCAGTACTTC
j_gene: TRBJ2-7; d_gene: NA; v_gene: TRBV5-1; abundance: many; CDR3aa: CASSLDRAAYYEQYF; CDR3nt: TGCGCCAGCAGCTTGGATCGAGCCGCCTACTACGAGCAGTACTTC
j_gene: TRBJ1-1; d_gene: NA; v_gene: TRBV30; abundance: many; CDR3aa: CASRTATEAFF; CDR3nt: TGTGCCTCTAGGACAGCCACTGAAGCTTTCTTT
j_gene: TRBJ2-3; d_gene: TRBD1; v_gene: TRBV5-1; abundance: many; CDR3aa: CASSSRQGDTTQYF; CDR3nt: TGCGCCAGCAGCTCTCGACAGGGGGATACGACGCAGTATTTT
j_gene: TRBJ1-2; d_gene: TRBD1; v_gene: TRBV13; abundance: many; CDR3aa: CASSSDRVTGYTF; CDR3nt: TGTGCCAGCAGCTCTGACAGGGTCACCGGCTACACCTTC
j_gene: TRBJ1-2; d_gene: NA; v_gene: TRBV20-1; abundance: many; CDR3aa: CSARDPTWENYGYTF; CDR3nt: TGCAGTGCTAGAGACCCTACCTGGGAGAATTATGGCTACACCTTC
j_gene: TRBJ2-3; d_gene: NA; v_gene: TRBV4-2; abundance: NA; CDR3aa: CASSQDEAGIAADTQYF; CDR3nt: TGTGCCAGCAGCCAAGATGAGGCGGGGATAGCGGCAGATACGCAGTATTTT
j_gene: TRBJ1-1; d_gene: NA; v_gene: TRBV7-2; abundance: NA; CDR3aa: CASSPRTFGYTEAFF; CDR3nt: TGTGCCAGCAGCCCCCGGACATTCGGTTACACTGAAGCTTTCTTT
j_gene: TRBJ2-1; d_gene: TRBD2; v_gene: TRBV20-1; abundance: NA; CDR3aa: CSAPRTSGPYNEQFF; CDR3nt: TGCAGTGCTCCCAGGACTAGCGGACCCTACAATGAGCAGTTCTTC
j_gene: TRBJ1-1; d_gene: NA; v_gene: TRBV29-1; abundance: NA; CDR3aa: CSAETGLGTEAFF; CDR3nt: TGCAGCGCTGAAACAGGGTTAGGCACTGAAGCTTTCTTT
j_gene: TRBJ2-7; d_gene: TRBD2; v_gene: TRBV2; abundance: many; CDR3aa: CASSEMGLARYEQYF; CDR3nt: TGTGCCAGCAGTGAAATGGGACTAGCTCGGTACGAGCAGTACTTC
j_gene: TRBJ2-1; d_gene: TRBD2; v_gene: TRBV29-1; abundance: few; CDR3aa: CSTESERGEVEQFF; CDR3nt: TGCAGCACCGAGTCCGAGCGGGGGGAAGTTGAGCAGTTCTTC
j_gene: TRBJ1-5; d_gene: TRBD1; v_gene: TRBV2; abundance: few; CDR3aa: CASVRDRGNQPQHF; CDR3nt: TGTGCCAGCGTCCGGGACAGGGGCAATCAGCCCCAGCATTTT
j_gene: TRBJ2-7; d_gene: TRBD1; v_gene: TRBV7-9; abundance: many; CDR3aa: CASSQGQGDMNEQYF; CDR3nt: TGTGCCAGCAGCCAGGGACAGGGGGACATGAACGAGCAGTACTTC
j_gene: TRBJ2-3; d_gene: NA; v_gene: TRBV20-1; abundance: many; CDR3aa: CSASRGFIPLTDTQYF; CDR3nt: TGCAGTGCTAGTCGCGGATTCATCCCTCTCACAGATACGCAGTATTTT
j_gene: TRBJ2-7; d_gene: TRBD1; v_gene: TRBV30; abundance: NA; CDR3aa: CAWSQQGEQYF; CDR3nt: TGTGCCTGGAGTCAACAGGGGGAGCAGTACTTC
j_gene: TRBJ2-1; d_gene: NA; v_gene: TRBV29-1; abundance: NA; CDR3aa: CSVDYQGTYNEQFF; CDR3nt: TGCAGCGTTGATTATCAGGGTACCTACAATGAGCAGTTCTTC
j_gene: TRBJ2-5; d_gene: TRBD2; v_gene: TRBV12-3/TRBV12-4; abundance: many; CDR3aa: CASSLRLAGGKQETQYF; CDR3nt: TGTGCCAGCAGTTTGAGGCTAGCGGGAGGGAAACAAGAGACCCAGTACTTC
j_gene: TRBJ2-7; d_gene: NA; v_gene: TRBV29-1; abundance: many; CDR3aa: CSVQGTYEQYF; CDR3nt: TGCAGCGTCCAAGGGACCTACGAGCAGTACTTC
j_gene: TRBJ1-2; d_gene: NA; v_gene: TRBV5-1; abundance: many; CDR3aa: CASSLSAAERRYTF; CDR3nt: TGCGCCAGCAGCTTGTCGGCGGCAGAGCGACGCTACACCTTC